This TCR beta chain was identified during a study of Graves' ophthalmopathy and Graves' hyperthyroidism. Note on this clonotype: As yet, its antigen is unknown. A read error is possible here, since a much larger clone lies one base away. Since no conserved phenylalanine or tryptophan closes the CDR3, a read error is the likely cause.

Aged 18 to 65, the patients with hyperthyroidism had under 2 months' duration and were newly diagnosed. In this cohort, patients with other autoimmune diseases, uncontrolled infections, pregnancy or lactation were excluded. V lost 6 bases and J lost 6, with 15 bases in between. The CDR3 sequence is 13 residues long. The study, taken as a whole, reports: Using 13 signatures, a model distinguished ophthalmopathy from stable hyperthyroidism, reaching around 88% sensitivity and 81.08% specificity. Blood also held most thyroid clonotypes expanded above 0.001 frequency.

Amplification of the TCR beta CDR3 regions used RNA transcripts (as template). RT-PCR was first run with HTBI primers, then multiplex PCR in a second round. In TCRdb, the multiplex PCR reads were re-called with MiXCR into one record per CDR3 protein. Of some 1.1 million distinct CDR3 sequences in the sample, 36% were seen once. This sequence originates from an adult man with Graves' hyperthyroidism. V gene TRBV12-3 or TRBV12-4 combines with J gene TRBJ2-7; D ambiguous. The sequenced sample consisted of peripheral blood or thyroid tissue (not recorded which). The DNA for the CDR3 is TGTGCCAGCAGCTCGGGCTTGCGGATCGAGCAGTACCTC. Translated, it gives CASSSGLRIEQYL.